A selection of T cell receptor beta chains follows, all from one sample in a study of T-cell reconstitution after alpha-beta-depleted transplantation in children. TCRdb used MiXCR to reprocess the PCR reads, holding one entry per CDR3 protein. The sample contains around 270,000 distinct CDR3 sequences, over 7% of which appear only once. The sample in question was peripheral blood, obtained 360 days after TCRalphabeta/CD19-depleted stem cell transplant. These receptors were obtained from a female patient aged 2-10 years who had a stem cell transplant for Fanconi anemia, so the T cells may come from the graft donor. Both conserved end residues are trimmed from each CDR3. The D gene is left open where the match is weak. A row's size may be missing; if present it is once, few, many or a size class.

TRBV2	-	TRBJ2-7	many	ASSGTAYEQY
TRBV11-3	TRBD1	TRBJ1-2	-	ASSKGDRGDPTYGYT
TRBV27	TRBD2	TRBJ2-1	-	ASSFEGFGTSGTNEQF
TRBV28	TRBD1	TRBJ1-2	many	ASSISTGGAGYT
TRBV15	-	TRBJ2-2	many	ATSRDSPGTTNTGELF
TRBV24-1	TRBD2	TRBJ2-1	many	ATSDLPGSGGYNEQF
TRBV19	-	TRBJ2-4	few	ASRARDSIQY
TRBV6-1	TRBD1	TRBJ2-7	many	ASSPQQGFNEQY
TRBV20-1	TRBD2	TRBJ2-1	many	SAPWLAGGRDEQF
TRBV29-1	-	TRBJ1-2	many	SVEGQGHYGYT
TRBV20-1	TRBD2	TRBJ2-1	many	SAPVSGRDYNEQF
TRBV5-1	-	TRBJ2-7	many	ASSRTPLYEQY
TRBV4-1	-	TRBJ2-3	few	ASSYGPRPVTDTQY
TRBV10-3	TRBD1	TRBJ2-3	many	AISVLDRVTDTQY
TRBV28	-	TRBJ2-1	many	ASSYLGAGGLNTYNEQF
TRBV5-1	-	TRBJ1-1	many	ASKRLGALRTEAF
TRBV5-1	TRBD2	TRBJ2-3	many	ASSFTTSGGTDTQY
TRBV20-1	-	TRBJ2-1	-	SAKNRLNEQF
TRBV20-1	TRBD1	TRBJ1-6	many	SALRDRANSPLH
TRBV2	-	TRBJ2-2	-	ARGLLHTGELF
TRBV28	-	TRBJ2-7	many	ASSSQGPSYEQY
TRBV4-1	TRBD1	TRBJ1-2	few	ASSLPLGTGGGYT
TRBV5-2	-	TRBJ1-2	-	AMGIGLFYGYT
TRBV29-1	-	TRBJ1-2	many	SVVWGQGGSNYGYT
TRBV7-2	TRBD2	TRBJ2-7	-	ASSLAAGGPFSYEQY
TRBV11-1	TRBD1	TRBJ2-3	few	ASRRYGDRVPNPTDTQY
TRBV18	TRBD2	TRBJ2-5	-	ASSPSPSGATSTTQY
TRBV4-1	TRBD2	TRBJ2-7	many	ASSQGMLAAYEQY
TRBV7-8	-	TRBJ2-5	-	ASSLKYREQETQY
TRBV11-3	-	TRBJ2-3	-	ASSLNRGRGDTQY
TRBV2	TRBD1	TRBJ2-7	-	ASRGQAHQLEQY
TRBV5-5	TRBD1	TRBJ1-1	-	ASSLGSGTGYTEAF
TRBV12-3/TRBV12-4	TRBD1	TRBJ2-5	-	ASGQGGDETQY
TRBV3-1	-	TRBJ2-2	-	ASSQDSRATGELF
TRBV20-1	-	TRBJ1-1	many	SARSTTEAF